This entry lists 3 T cell receptor beta chains sequenced from one sample in a study of T cells in Graves' hyperthyroidism and ophthalmopathy. The CDR3 regions of TCR beta were amplified from RNA transcripts. HTBI primers were employed in a first-round RT-PCR of the TCR CDR3. Using its own MiXCR run on the multiplex PCR reads, TCRdb lists one record per CDR3 protein. The table records roughly 570,000 distinct CDR3 sequences, about half of them present only once. The sample comprised peripheral blood or thyroid tissue (not recorded which). These receptors were collected from a woman aged 18-29 years with Graves' hyperthyroidism.

In its sample, this clonotype was seen many times. This chain joins TRBV29-1 and TRBJ1-2; 7 bases align to TRBD1. Germline V lookup: CDR1 SQVTM, CDR2 ANQGSEA. J lost 5 bases, V lost 0 bases, and 15 bases had no gene match. This CDR3 comprises 17 residues. As DNA, the CDR3 is TGCAGCGTTGAAGAGCGGTGGGGGACAGATTTTTGGTATGGCTACACCTTC. The encoded protein is CSVEERWGTDFWYGYTF. The full variable domain, its missing parts supplied by reference TRBV29-1 and TRBJ1-2, is SAVISQKPSRDICQRGTSLTIQCQVDSQVTMMFWYRQQPGQSLTLIATANQGSEATYESGFVIDKFPISRPNLTFSTLTVSNMSPEDSSIYLCSVEERWGTDFWYGYTFGSGTRLTVV.

This clonotype was seen at least ten times. The chain joins TRBV9 to TRBJ2-5; 11 nucleotides match TRBD2. This CDR3 is built from 15 residues. Looked up from germline, CDR1 is SGDLS and CDR2 is YYNGEE. Germline trimming cut 0 bases from V and 5 bases from J; bases unmatched to any gene: 3. The CDR3 nucleotides are TGTGCCAGCAGCGTAGTAGCGGGAGGGCAGGAGACCCAGTACTTC. Protein product: CASSVVAGGQETQYF.

This clonotype occurred many times. The gene calls are TRBV5-1 and TRBJ1-6, with D possibly TRBD1 on 5 matching bases. V was pared by 3 bases and J by 10 bases, with 11 bases between. The CDR3 extends over 13 amino acids. In germline, CDR1 is SGHRS, CDR2 YFSETQ. DNA for the CDR3: TGCGCCAGCAGCTCCGGGACTATCTCACCCCTCCACTTT. This codes for CASSSGTISPLHF.